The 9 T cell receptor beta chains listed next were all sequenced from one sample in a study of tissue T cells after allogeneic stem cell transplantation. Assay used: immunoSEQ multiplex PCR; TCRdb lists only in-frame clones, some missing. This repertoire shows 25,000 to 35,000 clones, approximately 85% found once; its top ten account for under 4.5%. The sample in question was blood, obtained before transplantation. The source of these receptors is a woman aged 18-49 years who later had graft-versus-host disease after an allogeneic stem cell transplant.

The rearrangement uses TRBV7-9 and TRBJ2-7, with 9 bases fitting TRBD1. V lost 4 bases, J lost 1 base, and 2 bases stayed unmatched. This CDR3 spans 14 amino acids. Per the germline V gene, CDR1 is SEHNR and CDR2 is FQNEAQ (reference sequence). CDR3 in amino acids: CASSWDRESYEQYF. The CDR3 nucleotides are TGTGCCAGCAGCTGGGACAGGGAATCCTACGAGCAGTACTTC.

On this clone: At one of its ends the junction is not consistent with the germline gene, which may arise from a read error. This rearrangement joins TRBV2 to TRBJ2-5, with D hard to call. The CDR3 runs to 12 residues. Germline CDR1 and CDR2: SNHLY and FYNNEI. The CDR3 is CASTLSTESQYF. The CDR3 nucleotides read TGTGCCAGCACCCTCTCCACGGAGAGCCAGTACTTC.

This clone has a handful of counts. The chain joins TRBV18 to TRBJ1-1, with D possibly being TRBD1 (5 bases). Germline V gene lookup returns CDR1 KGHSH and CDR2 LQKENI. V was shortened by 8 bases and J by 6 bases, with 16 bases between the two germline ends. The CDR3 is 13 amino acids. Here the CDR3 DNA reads TGTGCCAGCCTTGAGCTGGGGGTACCTGAAGCTTTCTTT. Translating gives CASLELGVPEAFF.

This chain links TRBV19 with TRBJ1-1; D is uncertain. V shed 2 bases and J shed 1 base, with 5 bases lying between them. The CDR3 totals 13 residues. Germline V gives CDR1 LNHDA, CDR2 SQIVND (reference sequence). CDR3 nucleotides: TGTGCCAGTAGTATAAGGGCGAACACTGAAGCTTTCTTT. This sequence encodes CASSIRANTEAFF.

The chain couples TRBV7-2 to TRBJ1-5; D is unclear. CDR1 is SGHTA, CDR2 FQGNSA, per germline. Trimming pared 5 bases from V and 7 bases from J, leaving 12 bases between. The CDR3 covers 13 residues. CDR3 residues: CASSLGSAQPQHF. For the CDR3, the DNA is TGTGCCAGCAGCCTAGGGTCAGCGCAGCCCCAGCATTTT.

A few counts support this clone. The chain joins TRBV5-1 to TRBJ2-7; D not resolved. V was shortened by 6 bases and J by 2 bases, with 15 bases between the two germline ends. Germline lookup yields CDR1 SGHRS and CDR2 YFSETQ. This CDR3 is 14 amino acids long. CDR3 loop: CASKSVKGPYEQYF. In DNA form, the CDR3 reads TGCGCCAGCAAGTCCGTGAAGGGCCCCTACGAGCAGTACTTC.

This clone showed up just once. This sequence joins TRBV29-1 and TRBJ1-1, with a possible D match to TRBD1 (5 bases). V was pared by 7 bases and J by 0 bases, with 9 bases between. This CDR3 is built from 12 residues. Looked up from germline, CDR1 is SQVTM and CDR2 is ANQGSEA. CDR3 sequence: CSARQLNTEAFF. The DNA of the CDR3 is TGCAGCGCCCGACAGTTGAACACTGAAGCTTTCTTT.

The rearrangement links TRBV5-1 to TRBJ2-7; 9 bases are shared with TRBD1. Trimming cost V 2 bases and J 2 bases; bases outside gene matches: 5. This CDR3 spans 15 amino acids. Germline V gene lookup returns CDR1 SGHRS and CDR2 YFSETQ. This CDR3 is CASSFGQGLAYEQYF. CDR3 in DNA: TGCGCCAGCAGCTTCGGACAGGGGCTCGCCTACGAGCAGTACTTC.

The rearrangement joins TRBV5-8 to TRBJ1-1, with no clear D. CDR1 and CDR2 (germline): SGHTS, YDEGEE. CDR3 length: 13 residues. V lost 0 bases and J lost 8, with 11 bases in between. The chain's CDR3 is CASSLEAGREAFF. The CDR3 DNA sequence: TGTGCCAGCAGCTTGGAGGCAGGCAGAGAAGCTTTCTTT.